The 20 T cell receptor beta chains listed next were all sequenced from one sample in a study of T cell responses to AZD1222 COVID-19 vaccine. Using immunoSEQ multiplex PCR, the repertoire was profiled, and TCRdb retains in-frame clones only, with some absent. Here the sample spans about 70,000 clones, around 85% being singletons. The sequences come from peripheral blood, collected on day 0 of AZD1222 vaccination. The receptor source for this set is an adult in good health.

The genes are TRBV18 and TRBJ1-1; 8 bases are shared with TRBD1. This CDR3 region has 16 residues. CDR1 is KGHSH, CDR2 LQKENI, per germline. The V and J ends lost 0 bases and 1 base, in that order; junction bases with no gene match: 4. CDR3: CASSPPSGGPNTEAFF. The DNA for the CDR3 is TGTGCCAGCTCACCACCATCAGGGGGCCCGAACACTGAAGCTTTCTTT.

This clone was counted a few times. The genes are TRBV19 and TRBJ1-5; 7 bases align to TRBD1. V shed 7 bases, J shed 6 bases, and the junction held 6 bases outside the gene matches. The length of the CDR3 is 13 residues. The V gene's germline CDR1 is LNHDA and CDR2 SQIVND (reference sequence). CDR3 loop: CASTDRAGQPQHF. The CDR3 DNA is TGTGCCAGTACTGACAGGGCGGGTCAGCCCCAGCATTTT.

The CDR3 loop is CASSPPEPLDGYTF. The CDR3 nucleotides read TGTGCCAGCTCACCACCGGAACCCTTGGATGGCTACACCTTC. The V and J genes are TRBV18 and TRBJ1-2; D remains unclear. The CDR3 is 14 amino acids. The V gene lost 0 bases and the J gene lost 6 bases, with 11 bases spanning the gap. Per germline, CDR1 KGHSH and CDR2 LQKENI.

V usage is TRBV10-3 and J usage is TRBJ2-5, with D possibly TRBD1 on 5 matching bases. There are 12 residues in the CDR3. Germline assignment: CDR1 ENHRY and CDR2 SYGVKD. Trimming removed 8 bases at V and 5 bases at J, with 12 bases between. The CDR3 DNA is TGTGCCATCTCCGCAGGGCCGGAGACCCAGTACTTC. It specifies CAISAGPETQYF.

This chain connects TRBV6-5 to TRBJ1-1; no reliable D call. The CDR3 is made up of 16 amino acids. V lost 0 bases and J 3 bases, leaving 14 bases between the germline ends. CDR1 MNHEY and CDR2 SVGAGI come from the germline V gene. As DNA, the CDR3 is TGTGCCAGCAGTTACTCGTTTAGTGGTTTCGACACTGAAGCTTTCTTT. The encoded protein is CASSYSFSGFDTEAFF.

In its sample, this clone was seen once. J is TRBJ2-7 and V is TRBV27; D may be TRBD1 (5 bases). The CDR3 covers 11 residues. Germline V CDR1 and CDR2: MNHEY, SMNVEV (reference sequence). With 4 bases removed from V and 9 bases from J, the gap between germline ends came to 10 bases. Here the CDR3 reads CASSWQGGQYF. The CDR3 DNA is TGTGCCAGCAGTTGGCAGGGCGGGCAGTACTTC.

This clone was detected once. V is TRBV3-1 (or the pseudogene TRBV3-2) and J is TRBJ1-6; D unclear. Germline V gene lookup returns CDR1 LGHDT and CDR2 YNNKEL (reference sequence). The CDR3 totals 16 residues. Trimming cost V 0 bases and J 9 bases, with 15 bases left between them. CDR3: CASSQDTGSLGSPLHF. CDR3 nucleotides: TGTGCCAGCAGCCAAGACACTGGGTCTTTGGGTTCACCCCTCCACTTT.

As DNA, the CDR3 is TGTGCCAGCAGTTCCGGGACGATGGGTGGCTACACCTTC. This codes for CASSSGTMGGYTF. The chain links TRBV27 to TRBJ1-2, with a possible D match to TRBD1 (5 bases). CDR1 and CDR2 (germline): MNHEY, SMNVEV (reference sequence). The CDR3 is 13 residues long. The V and J ends lost 4 bases and 7 bases respectively, with 13 bases between them.

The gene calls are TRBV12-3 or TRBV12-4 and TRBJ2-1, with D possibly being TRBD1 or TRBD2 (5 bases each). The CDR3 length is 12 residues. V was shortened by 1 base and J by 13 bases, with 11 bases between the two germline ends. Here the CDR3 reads CASSLGDAEQFF. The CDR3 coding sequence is TGTGCCAGCAGTTTAGGGGACGCGGAACAGTTCTTC.

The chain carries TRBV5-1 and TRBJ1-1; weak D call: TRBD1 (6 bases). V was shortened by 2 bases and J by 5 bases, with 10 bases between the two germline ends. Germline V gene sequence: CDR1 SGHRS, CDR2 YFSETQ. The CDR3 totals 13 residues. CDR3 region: CASSFNRETEAFF. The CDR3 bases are TGCGCCAGCAGCTTCAACAGGGAAACTGAAGCTTTCTTT.

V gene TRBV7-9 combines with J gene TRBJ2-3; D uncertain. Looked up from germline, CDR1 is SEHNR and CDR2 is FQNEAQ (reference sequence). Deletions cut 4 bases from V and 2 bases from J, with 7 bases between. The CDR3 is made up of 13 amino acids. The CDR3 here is CASSSSLTDTQYF. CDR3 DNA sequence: TGTGCCAGCAGCTCCTCACTCACAGATACGCAGTATTTT.

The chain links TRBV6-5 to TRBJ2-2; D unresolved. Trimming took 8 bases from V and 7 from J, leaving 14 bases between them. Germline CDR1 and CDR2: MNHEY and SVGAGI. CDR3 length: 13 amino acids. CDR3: CASWPLLGGELFF. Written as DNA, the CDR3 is TGTGCCAGCTGGCCTCTTCTGGGCGGGGAGCTGTTTTTT.

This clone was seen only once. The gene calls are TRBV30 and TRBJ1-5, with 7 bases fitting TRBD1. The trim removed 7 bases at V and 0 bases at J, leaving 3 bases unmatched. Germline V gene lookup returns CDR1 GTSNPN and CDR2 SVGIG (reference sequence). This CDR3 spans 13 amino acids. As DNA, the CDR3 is TGTGCCTATGGGACAGCTAGCAATCAGCCCCAGCATTTT. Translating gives CAYGTASNQPQHF. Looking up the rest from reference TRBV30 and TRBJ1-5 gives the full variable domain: SQTIHQWPATLVQPVGSPLSLECTVEGTSNPNLYWYRQAAGRGLQLLFYSVGIGQISSEVPQNLSASRPQDRQFILSSKKLLLSDSGFYLCAYGTASNQPQHFGDGTRLSIL.

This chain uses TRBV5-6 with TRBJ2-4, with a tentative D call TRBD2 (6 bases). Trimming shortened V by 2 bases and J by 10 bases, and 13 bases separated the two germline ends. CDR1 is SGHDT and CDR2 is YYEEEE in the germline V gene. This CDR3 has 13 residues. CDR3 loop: CASSFTSEGIQYF. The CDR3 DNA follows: TGTGCCAGCAGCTTCACGTCGGAGGGTATTCAGTACTTC.

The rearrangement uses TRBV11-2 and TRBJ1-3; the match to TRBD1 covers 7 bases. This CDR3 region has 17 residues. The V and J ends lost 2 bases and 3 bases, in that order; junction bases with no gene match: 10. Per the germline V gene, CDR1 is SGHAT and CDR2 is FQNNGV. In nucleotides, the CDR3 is TGTGCCAGCAGCTTAAACGCCAACAGGGGAGGTGGAAACACCATATATTTT. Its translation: CASSLNANRGGGNTIYF.

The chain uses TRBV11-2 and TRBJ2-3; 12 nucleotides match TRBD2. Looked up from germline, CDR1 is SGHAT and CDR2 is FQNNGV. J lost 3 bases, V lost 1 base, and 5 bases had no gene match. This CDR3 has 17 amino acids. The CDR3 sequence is CASSLVGTSGFTDTQYF. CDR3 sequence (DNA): TGTGCCAGCAGCTTAGTAGGGACTAGCGGGTTTACAGATACGCAGTATTTT.

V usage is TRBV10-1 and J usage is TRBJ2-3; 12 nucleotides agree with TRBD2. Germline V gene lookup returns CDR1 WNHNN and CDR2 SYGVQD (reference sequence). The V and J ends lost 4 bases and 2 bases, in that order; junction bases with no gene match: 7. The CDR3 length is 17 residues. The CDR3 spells CASSGKTSGGSTDTQYF. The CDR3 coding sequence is TGCGCCAGCAGTGGGAAGACTAGCGGGGGATCCACAGATACGCAGTATTTT.

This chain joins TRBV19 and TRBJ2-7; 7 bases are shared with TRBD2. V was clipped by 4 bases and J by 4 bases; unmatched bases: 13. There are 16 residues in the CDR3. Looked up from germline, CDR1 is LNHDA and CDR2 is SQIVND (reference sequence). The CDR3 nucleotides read TGTGCCAGTAGTAGGAGCGGGGTTGGGGGAGGATACGAGCAGTACTTC. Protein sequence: CASSRSGVGGGYEQYF.

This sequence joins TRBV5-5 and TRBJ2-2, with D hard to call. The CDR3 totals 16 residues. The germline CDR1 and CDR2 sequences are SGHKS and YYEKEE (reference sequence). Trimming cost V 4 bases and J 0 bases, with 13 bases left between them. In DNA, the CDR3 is TGTGCCAGCAGCCCGACATCGCCGGCGAACACCGGGGAGCTGTTTTTT. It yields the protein CASSPTSPANTGELFF.

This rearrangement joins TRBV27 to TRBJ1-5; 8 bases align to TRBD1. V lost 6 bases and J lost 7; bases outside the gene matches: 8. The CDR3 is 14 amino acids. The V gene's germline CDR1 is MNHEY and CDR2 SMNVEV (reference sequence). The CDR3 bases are TGTGCCAGCAGCATGACAGGGGTGGGCCAGCCCCAGCATTTT. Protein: CASSMTGVGQPQHF.